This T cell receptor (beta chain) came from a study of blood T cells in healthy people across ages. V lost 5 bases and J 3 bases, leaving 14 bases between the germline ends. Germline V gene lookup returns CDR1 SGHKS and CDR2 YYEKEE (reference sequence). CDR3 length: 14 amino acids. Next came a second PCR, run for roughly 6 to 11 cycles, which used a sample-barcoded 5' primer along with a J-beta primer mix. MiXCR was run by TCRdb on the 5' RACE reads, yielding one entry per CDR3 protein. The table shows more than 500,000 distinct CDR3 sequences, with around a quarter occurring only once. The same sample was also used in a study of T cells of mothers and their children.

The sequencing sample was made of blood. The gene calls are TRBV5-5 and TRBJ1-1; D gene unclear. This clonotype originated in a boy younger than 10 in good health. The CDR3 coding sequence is TGTGCCAGCAGTGAAGAGAGGGATTACACTGAAGCTTTCTTT. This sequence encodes CASSEERDYTEAFF.